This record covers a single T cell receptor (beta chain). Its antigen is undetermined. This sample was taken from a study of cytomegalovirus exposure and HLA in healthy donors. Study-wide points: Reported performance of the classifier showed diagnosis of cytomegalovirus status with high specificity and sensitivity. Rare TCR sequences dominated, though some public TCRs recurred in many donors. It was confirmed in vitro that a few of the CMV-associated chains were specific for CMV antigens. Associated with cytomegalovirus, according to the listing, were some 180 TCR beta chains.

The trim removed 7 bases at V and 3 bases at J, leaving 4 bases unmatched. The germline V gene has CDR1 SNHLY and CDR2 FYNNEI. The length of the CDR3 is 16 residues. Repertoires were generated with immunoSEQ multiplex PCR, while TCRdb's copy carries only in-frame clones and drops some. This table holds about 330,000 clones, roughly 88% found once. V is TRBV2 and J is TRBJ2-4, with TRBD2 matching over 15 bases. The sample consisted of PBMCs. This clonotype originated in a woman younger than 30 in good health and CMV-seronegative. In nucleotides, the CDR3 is TGTGCCAGCAAGCGGGGACTAGCGGGGGGCAAAAACATTCAGTACTTC. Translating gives CASKRGLAGGKNIQYF.